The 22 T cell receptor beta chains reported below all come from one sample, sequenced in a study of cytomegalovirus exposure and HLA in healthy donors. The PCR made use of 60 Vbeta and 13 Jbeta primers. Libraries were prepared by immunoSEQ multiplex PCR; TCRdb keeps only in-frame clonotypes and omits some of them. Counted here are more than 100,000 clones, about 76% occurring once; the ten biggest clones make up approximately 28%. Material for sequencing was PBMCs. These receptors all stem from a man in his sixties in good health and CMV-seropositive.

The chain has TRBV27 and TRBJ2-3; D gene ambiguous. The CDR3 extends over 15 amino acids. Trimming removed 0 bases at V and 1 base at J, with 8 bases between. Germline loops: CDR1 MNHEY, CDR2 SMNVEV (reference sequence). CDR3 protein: CASSLSMARTDTQYF. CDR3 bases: TGTGCCAGCAGTTTATCGATGGCTCGCACAGATACGCAGTATTTT.

The DNA for the CDR3 is TGTGCCAGCAGTTGGGGCCGGGTCCGTCAAGAGACCCAGTACTTC. Protein: CASSWGRVRQETQYF. The V call is TRBV27, the J call TRBJ2-5; perhaps TRBD1 as D (5 bases). Per germline, CDR1 MNHEY and CDR2 SMNVEV (reference sequence). The V and J ends lost 4 bases and 2 bases respectively, with 14 bases between them. The length of the CDR3 is 15 residues.

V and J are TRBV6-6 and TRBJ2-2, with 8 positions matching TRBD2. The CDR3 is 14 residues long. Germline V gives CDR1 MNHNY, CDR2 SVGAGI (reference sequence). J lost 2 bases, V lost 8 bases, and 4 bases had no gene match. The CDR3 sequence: CASLRGANTGELFF. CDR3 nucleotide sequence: TGTGCCAGCTTGCGGGGGGCAAACACCGGGGAGCTGTTTTTT.

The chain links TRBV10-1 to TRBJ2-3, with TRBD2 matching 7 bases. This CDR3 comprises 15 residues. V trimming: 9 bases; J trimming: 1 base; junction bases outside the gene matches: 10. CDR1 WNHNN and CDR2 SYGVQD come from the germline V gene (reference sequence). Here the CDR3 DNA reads TGCGCCAGTAGCAGCGGGACTCTTCGCACAGATACGCAGTATTTT. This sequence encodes CASSSGTLRTDTQYF.

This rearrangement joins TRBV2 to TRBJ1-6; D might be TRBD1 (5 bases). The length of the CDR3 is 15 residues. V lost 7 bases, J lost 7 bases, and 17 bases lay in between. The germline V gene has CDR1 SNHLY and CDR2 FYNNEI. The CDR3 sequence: CASTHRGVWNSPLHF. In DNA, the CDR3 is TGTGCCAGCACCCACCGGGGGGTCTGGAATTCACCCCTCCACTTT.

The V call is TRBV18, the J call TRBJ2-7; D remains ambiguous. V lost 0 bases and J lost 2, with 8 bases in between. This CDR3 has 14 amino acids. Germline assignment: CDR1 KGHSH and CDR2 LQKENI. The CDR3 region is CASSPPAGTYEQYF. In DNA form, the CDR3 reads TGTGCCAGCTCACCACCGGCAGGCACCTACGAGCAGTACTTC.

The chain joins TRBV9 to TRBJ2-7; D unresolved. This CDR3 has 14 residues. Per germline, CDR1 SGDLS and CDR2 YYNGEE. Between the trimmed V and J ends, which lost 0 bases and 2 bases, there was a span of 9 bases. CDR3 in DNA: TGTGCCAGCAGCGTAGGGCCATGGCCCTACGAGCAGTACTTC. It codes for CASSVGPWPYEQYF. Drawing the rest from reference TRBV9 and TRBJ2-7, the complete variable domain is DSGVTQTPKHLITATGQRVTLRCSPRSGDLSVYWYQQSLDQGLQFLIQYYNGEERAKGNILERFSAQQFPDLHSELNLSSLELGDSALYFCASSVGPWPYEQYFGPGTRLTVT.

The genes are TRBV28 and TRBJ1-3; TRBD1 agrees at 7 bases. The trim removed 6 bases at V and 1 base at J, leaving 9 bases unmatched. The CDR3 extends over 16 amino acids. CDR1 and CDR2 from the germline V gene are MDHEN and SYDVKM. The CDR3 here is CASRSTGQTSGNTIYF. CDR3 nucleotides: TGTGCCAGCAGATCTACGGGACAGACATCTGGAAACACCATATATTTT.

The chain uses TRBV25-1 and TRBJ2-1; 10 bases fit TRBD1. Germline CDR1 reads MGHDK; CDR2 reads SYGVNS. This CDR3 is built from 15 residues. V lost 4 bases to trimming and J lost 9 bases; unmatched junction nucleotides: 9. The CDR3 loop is CASSGTTGGRGEQFF. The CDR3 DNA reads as TGTGCCAGCAGTGGAACGACAGGGGGCCGCGGTGAGCAGTTCTTC.

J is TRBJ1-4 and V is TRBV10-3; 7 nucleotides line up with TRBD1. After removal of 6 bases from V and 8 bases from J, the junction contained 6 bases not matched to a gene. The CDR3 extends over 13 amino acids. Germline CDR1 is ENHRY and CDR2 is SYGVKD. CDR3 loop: CAIRRGQREKLFF. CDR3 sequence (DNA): TGTGCCATCAGGAGGGGACAGCGAGAAAAACTGTTTTTT.

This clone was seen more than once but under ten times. In DNA, the CDR3 is TGTGCCAGCAGCCAGGGGACAGGGGAATACTATGGCTACACCTTC. It encodes CASSQGTGEYYGYTF. The V and J genes are TRBV5-4 and TRBJ1-2; 10 nucleotides match TRBD1. The V and J ends lost 4 bases and 3 bases, in that order; junction bases with no gene match: 6. Germline V lookup: CDR1 SGHNT, CDR2 YYREEE (reference sequence). CDR3 length: 15 amino acids.

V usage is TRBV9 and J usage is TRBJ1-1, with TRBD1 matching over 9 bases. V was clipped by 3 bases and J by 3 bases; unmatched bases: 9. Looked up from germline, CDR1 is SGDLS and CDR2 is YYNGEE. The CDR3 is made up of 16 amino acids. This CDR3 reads CASSEGTGKAHTEAFF. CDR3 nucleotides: TGTGCCAGCAGCGAGGGGACAGGGAAGGCGCACACTGAAGCTTTCTTT.

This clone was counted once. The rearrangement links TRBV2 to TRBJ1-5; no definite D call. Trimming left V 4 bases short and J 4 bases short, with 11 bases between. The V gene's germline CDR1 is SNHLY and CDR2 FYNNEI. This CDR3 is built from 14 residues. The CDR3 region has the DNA TGTGCCAGCAGTGTAAACGGGGTTAATCAGCCCCAGCATTTT. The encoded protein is CASSVNGVNQPQHF.

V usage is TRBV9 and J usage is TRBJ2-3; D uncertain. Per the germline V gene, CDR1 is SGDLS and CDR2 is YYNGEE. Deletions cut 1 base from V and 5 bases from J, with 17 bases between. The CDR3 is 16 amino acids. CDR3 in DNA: TGTGCCAGCAGCGTATCTCCATCGCAAACTGGAGATACGCAGTATTTT. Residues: CASSVSPSQTGDTQYF.

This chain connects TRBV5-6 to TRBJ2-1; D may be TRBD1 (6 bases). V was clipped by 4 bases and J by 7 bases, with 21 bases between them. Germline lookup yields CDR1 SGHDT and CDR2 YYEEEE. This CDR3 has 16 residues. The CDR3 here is CASSPGQTGRVNEQFF. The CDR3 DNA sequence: TGTGCCAGCAGCCCAGGACAGACCGGAAGGGTGAATGAGCAGTTCTTC.

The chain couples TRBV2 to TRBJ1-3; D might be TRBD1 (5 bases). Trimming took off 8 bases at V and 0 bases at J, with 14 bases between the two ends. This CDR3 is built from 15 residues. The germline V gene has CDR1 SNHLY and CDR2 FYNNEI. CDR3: CASGDLQSSGNTIYF. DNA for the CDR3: TGTGCCAGCGGGGACTTACAGAGCTCTGGAAACACCATATATTTT.

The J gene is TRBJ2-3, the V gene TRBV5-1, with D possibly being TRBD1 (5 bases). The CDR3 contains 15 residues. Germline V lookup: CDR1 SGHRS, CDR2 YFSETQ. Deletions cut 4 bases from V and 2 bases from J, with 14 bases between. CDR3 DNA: TGCGCCAGCAGCGAGGACATGTGGGACACAGATACGCAGTATTTT. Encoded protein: CASSEDMWDTDTQYF.

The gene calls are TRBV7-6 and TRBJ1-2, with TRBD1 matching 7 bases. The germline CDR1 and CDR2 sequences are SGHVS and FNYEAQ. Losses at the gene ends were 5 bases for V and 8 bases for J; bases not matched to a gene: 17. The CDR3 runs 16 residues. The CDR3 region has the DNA TGTGCCAGCAGCCCCGGGCTCGACAGGGCCTTAGAGGGCTACACCTTC. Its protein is CASSPGLDRALEGYTF.

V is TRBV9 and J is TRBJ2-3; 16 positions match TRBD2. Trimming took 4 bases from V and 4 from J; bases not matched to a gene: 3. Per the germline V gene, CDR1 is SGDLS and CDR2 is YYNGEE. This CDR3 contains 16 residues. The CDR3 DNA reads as TGTGCCAGCAGCCCCGGGACTAGCGGGGGGGCAGATACGCAGTATTTT. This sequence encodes CASSPGTSGGADTQYF.

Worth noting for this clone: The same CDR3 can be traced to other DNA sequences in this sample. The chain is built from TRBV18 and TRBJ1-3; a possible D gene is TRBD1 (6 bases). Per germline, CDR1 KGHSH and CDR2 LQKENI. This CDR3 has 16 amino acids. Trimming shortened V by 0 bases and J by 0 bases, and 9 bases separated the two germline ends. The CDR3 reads CASSPPGRGSGNTIYF. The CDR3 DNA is TGTGCCAGCTCACCACCTGGCAGGGGCTCTGGAAACACCATATATTTT.

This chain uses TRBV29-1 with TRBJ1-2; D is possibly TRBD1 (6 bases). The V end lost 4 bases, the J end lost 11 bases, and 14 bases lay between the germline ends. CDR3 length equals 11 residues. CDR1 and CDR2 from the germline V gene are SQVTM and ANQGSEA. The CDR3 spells CSVGVRGGYTF. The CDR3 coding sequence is TGCAGCGTTGGAGTCAGGGGAGGGTACACCTTC. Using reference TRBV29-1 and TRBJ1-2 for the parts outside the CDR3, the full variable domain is SAVISQKPSRDICQRGTSLTIQCQVDSQVTMMFWYRQQPGQSLTLIATANQGSEATYESGFVIDKFPISRPNLTFSTLTVSNMSPEDSSIYLCSVGVRGGYTFGSGTRLTVV.

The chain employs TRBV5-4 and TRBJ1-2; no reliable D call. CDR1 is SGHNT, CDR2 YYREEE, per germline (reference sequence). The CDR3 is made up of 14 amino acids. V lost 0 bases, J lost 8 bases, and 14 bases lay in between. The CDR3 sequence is CASSLAISRGGYTF. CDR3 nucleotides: TGTGCCAGCAGCTTGGCGATCAGCAGAGGAGGCTACACCTTC.